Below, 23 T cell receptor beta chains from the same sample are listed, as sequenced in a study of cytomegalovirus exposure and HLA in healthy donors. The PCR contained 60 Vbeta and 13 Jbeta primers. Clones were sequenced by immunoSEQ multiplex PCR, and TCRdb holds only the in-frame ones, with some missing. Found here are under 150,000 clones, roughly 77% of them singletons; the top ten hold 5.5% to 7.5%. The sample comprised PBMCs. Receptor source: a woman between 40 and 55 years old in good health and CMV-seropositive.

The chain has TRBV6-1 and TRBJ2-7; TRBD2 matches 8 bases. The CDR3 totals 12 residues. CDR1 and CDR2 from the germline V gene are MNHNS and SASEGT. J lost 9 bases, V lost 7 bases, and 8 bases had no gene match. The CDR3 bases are TGTGCCAGCACTGAGACTAGCGTGGCGCAGTACTTC. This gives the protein CASTETSVAQYF.

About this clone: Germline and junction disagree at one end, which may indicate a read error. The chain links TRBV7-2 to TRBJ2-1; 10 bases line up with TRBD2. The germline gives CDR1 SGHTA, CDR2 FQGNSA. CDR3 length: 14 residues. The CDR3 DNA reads TGTGCCAGCAGCCTAGCGGGAGTGTTTAATGAGCAGTTCTTC. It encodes CASSLAGVFNEQFF.

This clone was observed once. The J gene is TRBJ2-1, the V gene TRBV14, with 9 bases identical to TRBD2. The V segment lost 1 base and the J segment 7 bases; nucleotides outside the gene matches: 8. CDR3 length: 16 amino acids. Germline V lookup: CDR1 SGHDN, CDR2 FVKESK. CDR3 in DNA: TGTGCCAGCAGCCAAGTTGTAGCGGGGGTTTATAATGAGCAGTTCTTC. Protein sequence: CASSQVVAGVYNEQFF.

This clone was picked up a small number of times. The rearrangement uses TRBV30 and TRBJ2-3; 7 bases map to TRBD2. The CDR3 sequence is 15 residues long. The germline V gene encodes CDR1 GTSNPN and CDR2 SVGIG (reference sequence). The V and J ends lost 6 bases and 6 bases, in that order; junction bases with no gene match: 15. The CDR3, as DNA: TGTGCCTGTCCGATGTTGGGGGGGGGATCCGATACGCAGTATTTT. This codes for CACPMLGGGSDTQYF. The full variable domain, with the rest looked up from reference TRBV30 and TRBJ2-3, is SQTIHQWPATLVQPVGSPLSLECTVEGTSNPNLYWYRQAAGRGLQLLFYSVGIGQISSEVPQNLSASRPQDRQFILSSKKLLLSDSGFYLCACPMLGGGSDTQYFGPGTRLTVL.

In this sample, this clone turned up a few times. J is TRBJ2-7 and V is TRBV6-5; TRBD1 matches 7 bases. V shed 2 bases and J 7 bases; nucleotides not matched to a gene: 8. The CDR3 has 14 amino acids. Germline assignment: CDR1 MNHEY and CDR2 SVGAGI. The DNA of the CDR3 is TGTGCCAGCAGTTACAGGACAGGTCCCCGTGAGCAGTACTTC. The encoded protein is CASSYRTGPREQYF.

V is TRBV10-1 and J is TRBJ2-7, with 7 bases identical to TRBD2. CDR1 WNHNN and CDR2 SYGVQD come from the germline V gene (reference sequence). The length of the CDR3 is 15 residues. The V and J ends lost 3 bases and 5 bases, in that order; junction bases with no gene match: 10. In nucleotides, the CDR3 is TGCGCCAGCAGTGACCCCCGGGGAGGGCTCAACGAGCAGTACTTC. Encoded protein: CASSDPRGGLNEQYF.

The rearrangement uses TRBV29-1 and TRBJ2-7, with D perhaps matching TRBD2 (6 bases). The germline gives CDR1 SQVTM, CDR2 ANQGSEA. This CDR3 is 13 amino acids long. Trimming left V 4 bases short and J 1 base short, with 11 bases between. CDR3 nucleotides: TGCAGCGTTGGAGGAGGGGTTTCCTACGAGCAGTACTTC. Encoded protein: CSVGGGVSYEQYF.

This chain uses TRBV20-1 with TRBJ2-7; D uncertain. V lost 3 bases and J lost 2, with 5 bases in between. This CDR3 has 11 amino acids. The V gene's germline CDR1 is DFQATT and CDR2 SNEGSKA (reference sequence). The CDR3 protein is CSASLAYEQYF. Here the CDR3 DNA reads TGCAGTGCTAGCCTAGCCTACGAGCAGTACTTC.

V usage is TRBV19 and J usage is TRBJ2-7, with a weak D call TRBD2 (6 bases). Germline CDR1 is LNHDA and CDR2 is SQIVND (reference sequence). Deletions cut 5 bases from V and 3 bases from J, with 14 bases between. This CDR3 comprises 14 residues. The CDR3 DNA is TGTGCCAGTAGTCCCCGGACGGGGGACTACGAGCAGTACTTC. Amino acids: CASSPRTGDYEQYF.

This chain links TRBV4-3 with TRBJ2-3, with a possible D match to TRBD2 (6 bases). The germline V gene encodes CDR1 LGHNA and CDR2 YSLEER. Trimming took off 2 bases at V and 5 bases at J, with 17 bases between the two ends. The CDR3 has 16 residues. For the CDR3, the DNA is TGCGCCAGCAGCCAACGGTTCCCGGGAGCGGGAGATACGCAGTATTTT. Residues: CASSQRFPGAGDTQYF.

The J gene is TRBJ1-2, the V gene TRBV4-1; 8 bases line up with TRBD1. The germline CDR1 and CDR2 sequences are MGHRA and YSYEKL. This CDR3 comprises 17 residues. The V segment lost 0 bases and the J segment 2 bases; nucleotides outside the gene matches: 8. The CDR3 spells CASSQDKTGAWNYGYTF. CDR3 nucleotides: TGCGCCAGCAGCCAAGACAAGACAGGGGCTTGGAACTATGGCTACACCTTC.

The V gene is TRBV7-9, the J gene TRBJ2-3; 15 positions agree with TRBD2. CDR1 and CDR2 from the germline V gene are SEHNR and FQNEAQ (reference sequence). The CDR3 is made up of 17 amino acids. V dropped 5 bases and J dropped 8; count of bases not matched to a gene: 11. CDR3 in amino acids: CASSLGLAGGQQGTQYF. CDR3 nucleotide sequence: TGTGCCAGCAGCCTGGGACTAGCGGGGGGCCAGCAGGGTACGCAGTATTTT.

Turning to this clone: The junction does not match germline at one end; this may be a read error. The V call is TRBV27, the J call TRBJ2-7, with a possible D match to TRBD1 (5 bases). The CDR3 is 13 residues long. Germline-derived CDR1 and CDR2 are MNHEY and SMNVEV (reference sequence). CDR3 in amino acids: CASSISQGYEQYF. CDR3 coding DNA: TGTGCCAGCAGTATATCTCAGGGTTACGAGCAGTACTTC.

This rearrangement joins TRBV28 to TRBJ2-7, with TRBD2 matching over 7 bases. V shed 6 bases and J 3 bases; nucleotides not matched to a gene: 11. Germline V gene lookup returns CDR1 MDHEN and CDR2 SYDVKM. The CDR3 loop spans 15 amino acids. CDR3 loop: CASSPRTRVNYEQYF. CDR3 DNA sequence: TGTGCCAGCAGCCCGCGGACTAGAGTGAACTACGAGCAGTACTTC.

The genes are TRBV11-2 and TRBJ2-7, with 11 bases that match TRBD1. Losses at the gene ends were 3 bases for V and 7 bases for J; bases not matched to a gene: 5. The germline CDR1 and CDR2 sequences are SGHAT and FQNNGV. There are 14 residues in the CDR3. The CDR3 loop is CASSFGTGGWEQYF. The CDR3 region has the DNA TGTGCCAGCAGCTTTGGGACAGGGGGGTGGGAGCAGTACTTC.

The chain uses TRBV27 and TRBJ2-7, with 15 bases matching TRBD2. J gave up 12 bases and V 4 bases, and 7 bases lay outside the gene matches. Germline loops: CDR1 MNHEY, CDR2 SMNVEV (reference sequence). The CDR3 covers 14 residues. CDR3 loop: CASSSPGLAGGRYF. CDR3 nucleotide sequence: TGTGCCAGCAGTTCACCGGGACTAGCGGGAGGCCGGTACTTC.

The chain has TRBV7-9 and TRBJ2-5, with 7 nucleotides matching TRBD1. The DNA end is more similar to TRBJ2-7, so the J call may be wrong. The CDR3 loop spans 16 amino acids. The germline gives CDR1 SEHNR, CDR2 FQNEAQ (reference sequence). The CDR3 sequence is CASSLGSGGTTYEQYF. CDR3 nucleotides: TGTGCCAGCAGCTTAGGGTCAGGGGGAACTACCTACGAGCAGTACTTC.

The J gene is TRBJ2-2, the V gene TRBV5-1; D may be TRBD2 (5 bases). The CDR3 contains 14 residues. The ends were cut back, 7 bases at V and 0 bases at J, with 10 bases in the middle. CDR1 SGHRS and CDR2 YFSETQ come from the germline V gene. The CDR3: CASWAGPNTGELFF. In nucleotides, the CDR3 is TGCGCCAGCTGGGCGGGCCCGAACACCGGGGAGCTGTTTTTT. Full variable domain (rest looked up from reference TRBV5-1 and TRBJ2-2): KAGVTQTPRYLIKTRGQQVTLSCSPISGHRSVSWYQQTPGQGLQFLFEYFSETQRNKGNFPGRFSGRQFSNSRSEMNVSTLELGDSALYLCASWAGPNTGELFFGEGSRLTVL.

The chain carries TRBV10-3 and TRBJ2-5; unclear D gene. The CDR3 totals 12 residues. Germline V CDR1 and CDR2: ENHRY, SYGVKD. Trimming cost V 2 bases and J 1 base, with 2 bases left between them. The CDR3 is CAISERQETQYF. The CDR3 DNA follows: TGTGCCATCAGTGAGCGCCAAGAGACCCAGTACTTC.

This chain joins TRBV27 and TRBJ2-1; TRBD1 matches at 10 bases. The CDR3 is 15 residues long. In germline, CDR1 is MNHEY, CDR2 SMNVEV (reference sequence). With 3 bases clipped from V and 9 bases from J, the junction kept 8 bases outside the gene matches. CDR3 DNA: TGTGCCAGCAGTTTCCGGGACAGGGGAAGGGGTGAGCAGTTCTTC. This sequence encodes CASSFRDRGRGEQFF.

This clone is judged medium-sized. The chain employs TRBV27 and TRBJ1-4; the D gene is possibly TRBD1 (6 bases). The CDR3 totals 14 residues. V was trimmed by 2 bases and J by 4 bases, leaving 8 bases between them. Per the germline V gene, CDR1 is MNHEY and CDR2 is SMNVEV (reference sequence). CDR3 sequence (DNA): TGTGCCAGCAGTTTAAACAGGGATAATGAAAAACTGTTTTTT. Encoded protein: CASSLNRDNEKLFF. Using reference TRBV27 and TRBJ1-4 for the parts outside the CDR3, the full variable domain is EAQVTQNPRYLITVTGKKLTVTCSQNMNHEYMSWYRQDPGLGLRQIYYSMNVEVTDKGDVPEGYKVSRKEKRNFPLILESPSPNQTSLYFCASSLNRDNEKLFFGSGTQLSVL.

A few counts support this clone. Here the CDR3 reads CASSLIRAGRTDTQYF. In nucleotides, the CDR3 is TGTGCCAGCAGTTTGATTCGGGCAGGGCGCACAGATACGCAGTATTTT. J is TRBJ2-3 and V is TRBV28; possibly TRBD1 for D (5 bases). Germline lookup yields CDR1 MDHEN and CDR2 SYDVKM. CDR3 size: 16 residues. V was pared by 3 bases and J by 1 base, with 14 bases between.

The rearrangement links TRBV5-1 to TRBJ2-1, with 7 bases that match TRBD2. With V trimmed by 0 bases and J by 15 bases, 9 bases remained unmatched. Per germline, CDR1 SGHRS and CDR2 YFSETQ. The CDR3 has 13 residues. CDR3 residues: CASSLGYGGGPFF. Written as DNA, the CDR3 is TGCGCCAGCAGCTTGGGGTATGGCGGGGGACCGTTCTTC. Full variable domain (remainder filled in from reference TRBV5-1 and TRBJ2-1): KAGVTQTPRYLIKTRGQQVTLSCSPISGHRSVSWYQQTPGQGLQFLFEYFSETQRNKGNFPGRFSGRQFSNSRSEMNVSTLELGDSALYLCASSLGYGGGPFFGPGTRLTVL.